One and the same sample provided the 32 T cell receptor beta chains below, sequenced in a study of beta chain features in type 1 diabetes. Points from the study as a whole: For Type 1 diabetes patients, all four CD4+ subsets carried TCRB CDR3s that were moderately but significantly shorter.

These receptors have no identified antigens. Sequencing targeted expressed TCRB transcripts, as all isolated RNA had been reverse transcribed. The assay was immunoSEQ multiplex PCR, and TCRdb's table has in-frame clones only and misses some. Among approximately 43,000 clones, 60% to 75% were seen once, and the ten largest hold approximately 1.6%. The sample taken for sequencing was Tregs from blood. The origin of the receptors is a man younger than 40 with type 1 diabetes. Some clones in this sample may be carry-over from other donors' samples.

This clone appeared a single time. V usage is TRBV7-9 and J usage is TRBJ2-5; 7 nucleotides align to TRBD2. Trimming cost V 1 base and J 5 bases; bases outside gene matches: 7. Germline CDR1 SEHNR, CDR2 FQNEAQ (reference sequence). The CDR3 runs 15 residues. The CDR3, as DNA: TGTGCCAGCAGCTTAGGAGCTAGCGGTGGTGAGACCCAGTACTTC. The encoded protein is CASSLGASGGETQYF.

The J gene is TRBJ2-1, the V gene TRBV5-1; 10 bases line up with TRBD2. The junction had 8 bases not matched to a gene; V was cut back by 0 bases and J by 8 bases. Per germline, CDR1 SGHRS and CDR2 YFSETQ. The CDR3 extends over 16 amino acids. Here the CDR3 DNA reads TGCGCCAGCAGCTTGGCCCCCCAGCGGGGGGGCGATGAGCAGTTCTTC. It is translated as CASSLAPQRGGDEQFF.

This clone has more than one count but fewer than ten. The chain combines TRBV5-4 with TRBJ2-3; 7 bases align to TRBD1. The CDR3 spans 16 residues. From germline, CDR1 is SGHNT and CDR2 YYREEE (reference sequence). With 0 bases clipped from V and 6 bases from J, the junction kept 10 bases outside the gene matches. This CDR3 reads CASSLALTGSLDTQYF. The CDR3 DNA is TGTGCCAGCAGCTTGGCATTGACAGGGAGTCTGGATACGCAGTATTTT.

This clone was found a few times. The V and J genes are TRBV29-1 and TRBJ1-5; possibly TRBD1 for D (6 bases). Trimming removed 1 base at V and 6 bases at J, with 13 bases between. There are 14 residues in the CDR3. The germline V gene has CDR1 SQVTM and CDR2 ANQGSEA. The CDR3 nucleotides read TGCAGCGTTGAAGTACAGGGTACGGGTCAGCCCCAGCATTTT. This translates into CSVEVQGTGQPQHF.

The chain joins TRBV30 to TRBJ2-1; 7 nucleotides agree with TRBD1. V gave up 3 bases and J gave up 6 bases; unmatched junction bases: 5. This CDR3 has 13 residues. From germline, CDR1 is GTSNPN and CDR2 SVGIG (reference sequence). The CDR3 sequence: CAWSTGTVNEQFF. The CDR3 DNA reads TGTGCCTGGAGCACCGGGACAGTCAATGAGCAGTTCTTC. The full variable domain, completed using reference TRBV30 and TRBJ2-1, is SQTIHQWPATLVQPVGSPLSLECTVEGTSNPNLYWYRQAAGRGLQLLFYSVGIGQISSEVPQNLSASRPQDRQFILSSKKLLLSDSGFYLCAWSTGTVNEQFFGPGTRLTVL.

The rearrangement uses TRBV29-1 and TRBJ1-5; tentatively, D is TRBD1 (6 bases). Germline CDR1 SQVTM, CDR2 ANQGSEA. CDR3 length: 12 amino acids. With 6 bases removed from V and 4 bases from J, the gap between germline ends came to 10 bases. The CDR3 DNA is TGCAGCGTACGACAGGCGAATCAGCCCCAGCATTTT. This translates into CSVRQANQPQHF.

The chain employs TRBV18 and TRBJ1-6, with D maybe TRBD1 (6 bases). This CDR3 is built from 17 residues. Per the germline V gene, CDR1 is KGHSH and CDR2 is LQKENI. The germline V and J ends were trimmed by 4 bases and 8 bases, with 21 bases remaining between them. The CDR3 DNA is TGTGCCAGCTCACTAGCCCGGGACACCCGATTGCATTCACCCCTCCACTTT. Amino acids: CASSLARDTRLHSPLHF.

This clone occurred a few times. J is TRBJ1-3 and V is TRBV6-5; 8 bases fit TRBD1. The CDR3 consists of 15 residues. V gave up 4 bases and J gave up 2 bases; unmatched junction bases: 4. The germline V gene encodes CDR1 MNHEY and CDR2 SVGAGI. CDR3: CASSFNRGTGNTIYF. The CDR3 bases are TGTGCCAGCAGTTTTAACAGGGGGACTGGAAACACCATATATTTT.

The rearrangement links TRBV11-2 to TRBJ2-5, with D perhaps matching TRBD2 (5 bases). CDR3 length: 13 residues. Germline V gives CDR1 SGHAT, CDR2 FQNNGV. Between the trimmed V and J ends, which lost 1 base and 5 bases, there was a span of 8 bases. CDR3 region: CASSLGTGETQYF. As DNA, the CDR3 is TGTGCCAGCAGCTTAGGGACGGGGGAGACCCAGTACTTC. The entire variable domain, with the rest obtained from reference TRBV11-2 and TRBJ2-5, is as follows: EAGVAQSPRYKIIEKRQSVAFWCNPISGHATLYWYQQILGQGPKLLIQFQNNGVVDDSQLPKDRFSAERLKGVDSTLKIQPAKLEDSAVYLCASSLGTGETQYFGPGTRLLVL.

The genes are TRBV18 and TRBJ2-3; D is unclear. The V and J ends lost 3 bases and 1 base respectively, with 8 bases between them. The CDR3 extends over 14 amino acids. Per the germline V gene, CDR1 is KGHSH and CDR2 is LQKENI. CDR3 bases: TGTGCCAGCTCACCGGGCCGCCGCACAGATACGCAGTATTTT. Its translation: CASSPGRRTDTQYF.

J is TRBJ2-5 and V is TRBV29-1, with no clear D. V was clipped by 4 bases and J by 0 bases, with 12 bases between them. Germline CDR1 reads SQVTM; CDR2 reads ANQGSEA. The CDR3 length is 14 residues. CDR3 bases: TGCAGCGTTGCCCCGATGAGGCACCAAGAGACCCAGTACTTC. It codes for CSVAPMRHQETQYF.

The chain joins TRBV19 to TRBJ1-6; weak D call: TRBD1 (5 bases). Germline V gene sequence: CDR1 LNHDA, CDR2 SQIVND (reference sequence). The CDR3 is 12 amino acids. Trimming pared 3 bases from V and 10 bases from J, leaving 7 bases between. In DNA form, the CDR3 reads TGTGCCAGTAGTATCCAGGGCTCACCCCTCCACTTT. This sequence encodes CASSIQGSPLHF.

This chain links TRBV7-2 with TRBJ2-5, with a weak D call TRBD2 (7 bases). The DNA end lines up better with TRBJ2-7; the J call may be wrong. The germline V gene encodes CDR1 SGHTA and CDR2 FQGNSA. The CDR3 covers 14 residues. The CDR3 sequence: CASSLRGEGYEQYF. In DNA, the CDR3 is TGTGCCAGCAGCTTAAGGGGGGAGGGCTACGAGCAGTACTTC.

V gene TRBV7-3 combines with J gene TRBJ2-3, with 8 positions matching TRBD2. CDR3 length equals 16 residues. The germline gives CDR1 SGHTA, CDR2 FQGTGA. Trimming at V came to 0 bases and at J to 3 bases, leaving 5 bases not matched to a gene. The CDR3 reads CASSLTTTSETDTQYF. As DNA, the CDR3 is TGTGCCAGCAGCTTAACGACGACTAGCGAAACAGATACGCAGTATTTT. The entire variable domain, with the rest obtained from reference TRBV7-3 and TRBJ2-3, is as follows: GAGVSQTPSNKVTEKGKYVELRCDPISGHTALYWYRQSLGQGPEFLIYFQGTGAADDSGLPNDRFFAVRPEGSVSTLKIQRTERGDSAVYLCASSLTTTSETDTQYFGPGTRLTVL.

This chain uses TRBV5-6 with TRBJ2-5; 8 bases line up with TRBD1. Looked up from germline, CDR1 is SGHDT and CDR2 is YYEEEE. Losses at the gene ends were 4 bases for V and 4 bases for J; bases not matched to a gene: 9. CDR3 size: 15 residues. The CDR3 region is CASSRDRGLRETQYF. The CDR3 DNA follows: TGTGCCAGCAGCCGAGACAGGGGTCTGAGAGAGACCCAGTACTTC.

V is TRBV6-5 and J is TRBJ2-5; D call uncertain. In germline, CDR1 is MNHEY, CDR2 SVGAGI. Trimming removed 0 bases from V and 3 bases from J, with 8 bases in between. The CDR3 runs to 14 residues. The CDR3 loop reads CASSYSWQKETQYF. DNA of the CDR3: TGTGCCAGCAGTTACTCGTGGCAGAAAGAGACCCAGTACTTC.

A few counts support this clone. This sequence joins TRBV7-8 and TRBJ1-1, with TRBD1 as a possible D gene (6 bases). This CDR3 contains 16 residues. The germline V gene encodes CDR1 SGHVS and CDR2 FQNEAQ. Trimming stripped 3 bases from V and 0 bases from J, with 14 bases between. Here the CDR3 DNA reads TGTGCCAGCAGCTTTCGACAGGCGACAATGAACACTGAAGCTTTCTTT. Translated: CASSFRQATMNTEAFF.

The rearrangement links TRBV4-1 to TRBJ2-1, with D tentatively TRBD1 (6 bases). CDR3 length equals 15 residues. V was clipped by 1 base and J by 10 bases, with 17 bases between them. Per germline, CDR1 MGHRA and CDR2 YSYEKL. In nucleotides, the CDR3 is TGCGCCAGCAGCCAAGTCTGGGACAATTCCAGGGAGCAGTTCTTC. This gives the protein CASSQVWDNSREQFF.

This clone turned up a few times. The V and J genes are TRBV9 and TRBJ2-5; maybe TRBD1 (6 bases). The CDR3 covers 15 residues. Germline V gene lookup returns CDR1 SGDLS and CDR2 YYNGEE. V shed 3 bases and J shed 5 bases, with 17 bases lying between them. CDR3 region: CASSEGRQAGETQYF. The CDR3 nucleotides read TGTGCCAGCAGCGAGGGACGACAGGCTGGGGAGACCCAGTACTTC.

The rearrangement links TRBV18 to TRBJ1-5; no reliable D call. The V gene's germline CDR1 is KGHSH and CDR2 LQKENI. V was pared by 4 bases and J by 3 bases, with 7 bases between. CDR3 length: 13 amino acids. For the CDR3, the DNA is TGTGCCAGCTCACTCGACTTCAATCAGCCCCAGCATTTT. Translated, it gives CASSLDFNQPQHF.

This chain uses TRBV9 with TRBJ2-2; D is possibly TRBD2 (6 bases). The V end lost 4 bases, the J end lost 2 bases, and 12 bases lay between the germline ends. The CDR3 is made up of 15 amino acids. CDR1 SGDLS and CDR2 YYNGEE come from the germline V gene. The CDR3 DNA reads TGTGCCAGCAGCCCAACGGACTACAACACCGGGGAGCTGTTTTTT. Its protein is CASSPTDYNTGELFF.

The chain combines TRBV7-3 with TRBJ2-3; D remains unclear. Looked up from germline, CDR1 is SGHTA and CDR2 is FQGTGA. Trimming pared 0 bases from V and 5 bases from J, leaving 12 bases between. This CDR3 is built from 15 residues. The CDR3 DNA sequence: TGTGCCAGCAGCTTAACATTCCGGGTTGGAGATACGCAGTATTTT. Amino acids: CASSLTFRVGDTQYF.

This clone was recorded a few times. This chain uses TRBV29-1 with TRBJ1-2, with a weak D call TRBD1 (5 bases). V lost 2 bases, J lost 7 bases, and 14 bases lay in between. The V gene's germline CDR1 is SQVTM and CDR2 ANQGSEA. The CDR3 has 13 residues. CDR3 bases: TGCAGCGTTGAATCGAGCCAGGGCCGTGGCTACACCTTC. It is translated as CSVESSQGRGYTF. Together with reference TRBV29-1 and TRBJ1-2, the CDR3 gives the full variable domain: SAVISQKPSRDICQRGTSLTIQCQVDSQVTMMFWYRQQPGQSLTLIATANQGSEATYESGFVIDKFPISRPNLTFSTLTVSNMSPEDSSIYLCSVESSQGRGYTFGSGTRLTVV.

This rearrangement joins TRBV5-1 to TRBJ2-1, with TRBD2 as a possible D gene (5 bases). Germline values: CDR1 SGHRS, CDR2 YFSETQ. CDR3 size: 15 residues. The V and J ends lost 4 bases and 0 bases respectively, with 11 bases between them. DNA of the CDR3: TGCGCCAGCAGCGATGACGGGATCTCCTACAATGAGCAGTTCTTC. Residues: CASSDDGISYNEQFF.

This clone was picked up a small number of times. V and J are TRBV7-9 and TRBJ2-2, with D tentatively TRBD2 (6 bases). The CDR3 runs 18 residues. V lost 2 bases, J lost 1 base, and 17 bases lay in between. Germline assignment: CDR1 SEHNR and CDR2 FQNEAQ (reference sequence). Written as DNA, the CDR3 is TGTGCCAGCAGCTTAACGTACGCGTTGCGGGGGAACACCGGGGAGCTGTTTTTT. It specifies CASSLTYALRGNTGELFF.

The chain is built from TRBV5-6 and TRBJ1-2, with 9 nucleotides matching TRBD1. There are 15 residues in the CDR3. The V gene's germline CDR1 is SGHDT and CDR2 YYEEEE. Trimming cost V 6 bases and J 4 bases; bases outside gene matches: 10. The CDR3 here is CASTITGGARYGYTF. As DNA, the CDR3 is TGTGCCAGCACAATTACAGGGGGCGCGCGCTATGGCTACACCTTC.

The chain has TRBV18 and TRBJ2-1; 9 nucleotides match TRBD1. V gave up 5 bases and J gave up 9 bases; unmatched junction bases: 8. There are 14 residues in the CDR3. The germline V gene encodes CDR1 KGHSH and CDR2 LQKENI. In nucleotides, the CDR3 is TGTGCCAGCTCAGCCGGGACAGGGCCCCTTGAGCAGTTCTTC. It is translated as CASSAGTGPLEQFF.

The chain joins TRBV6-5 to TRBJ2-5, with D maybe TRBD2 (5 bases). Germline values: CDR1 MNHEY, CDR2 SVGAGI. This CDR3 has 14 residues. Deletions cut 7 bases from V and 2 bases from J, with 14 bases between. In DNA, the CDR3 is TGTGCCAGCACCATCGGACTCCTACAAGAGACCCAGTACTTC. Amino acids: CASTIGLLQETQYF.

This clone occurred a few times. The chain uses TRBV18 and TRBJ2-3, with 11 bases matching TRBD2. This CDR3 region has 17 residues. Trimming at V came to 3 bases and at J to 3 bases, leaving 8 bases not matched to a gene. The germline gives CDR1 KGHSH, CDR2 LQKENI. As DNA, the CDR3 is TGTGCCAGCTCACCGCTTAAGACTAGCGGGACTACAGATACGCAGTATTTT. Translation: CASSPLKTSGTTDTQYF.

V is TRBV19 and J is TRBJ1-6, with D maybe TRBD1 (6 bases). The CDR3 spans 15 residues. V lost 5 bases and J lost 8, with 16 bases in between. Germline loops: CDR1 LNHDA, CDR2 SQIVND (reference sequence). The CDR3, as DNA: TGTGCCAGTAGTGGGGGGGCAAGCCTTCATTCACCCCTCCACTTT. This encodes CASSGGASLHSPLHF.

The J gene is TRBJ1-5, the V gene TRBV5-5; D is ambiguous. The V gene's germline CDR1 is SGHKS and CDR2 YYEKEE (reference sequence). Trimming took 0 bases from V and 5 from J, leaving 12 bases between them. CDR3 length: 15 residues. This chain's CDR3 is CASSLVLTWDQPQHF. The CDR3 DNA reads TGTGCCAGCAGCTTGGTACTAACATGGGATCAGCCCCAGCATTTT.

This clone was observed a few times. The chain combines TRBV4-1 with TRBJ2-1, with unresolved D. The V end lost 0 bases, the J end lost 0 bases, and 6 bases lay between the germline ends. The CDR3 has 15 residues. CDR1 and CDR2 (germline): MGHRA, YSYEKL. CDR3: CASSQEQSSYNEQFF. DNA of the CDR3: TGCGCCAGCAGCCAAGAACAGAGCTCCTACAATGAGCAGTTCTTC.